This T cell receptor beta chain was found in a study of blood T cells in healthy people across ages. The study, taken as a whole, reports: Diversity was estimated from one million T cells, and these estimates were considered underestimates.

The second PCR ran about 6 to 12 cycles with a sample-barcoded 5' primer and J-beta primers. Each CDR3 protein is one row after TCRdb ran MiXCR on the 5' RACE reads. The table lists around 900,000 distinct CDR3 sequences, about 53% of them singletons. At least ten counts were recorded for this clonotype. What it binds is not known. The germline V and J ends were trimmed by 3 bases and 4 bases, with 4 bases remaining between them. The CDR3 contains 12 residues. Per the germline V gene, CDR1 is MNHEY and CDR2 is SVGEGT. Each sample had at least 6 million PBMCs isolated. V and J are TRBV6-2 or TRBV6-3 and TRBJ2-4, with unresolved D. The source is a woman in her fifties or sixties in good health. Sequencing used blood. The CDR3 DNA follows: TGTGCCAGCAGTTATAGTAAAAACATTCAGTACTTC. It is translated as CASSYSKNIQYF.